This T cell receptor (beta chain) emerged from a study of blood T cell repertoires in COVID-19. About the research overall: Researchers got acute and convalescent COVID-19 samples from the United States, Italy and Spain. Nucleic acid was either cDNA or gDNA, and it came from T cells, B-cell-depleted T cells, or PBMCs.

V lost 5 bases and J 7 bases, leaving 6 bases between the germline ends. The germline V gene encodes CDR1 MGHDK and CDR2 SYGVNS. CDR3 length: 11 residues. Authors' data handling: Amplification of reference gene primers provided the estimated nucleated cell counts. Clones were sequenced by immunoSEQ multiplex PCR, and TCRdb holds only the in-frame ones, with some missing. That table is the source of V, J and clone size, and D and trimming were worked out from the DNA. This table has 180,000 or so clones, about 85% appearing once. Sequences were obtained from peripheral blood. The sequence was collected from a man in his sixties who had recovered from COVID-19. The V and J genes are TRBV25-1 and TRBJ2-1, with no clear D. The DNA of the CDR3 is TGTGCCAGCAGTTTCGGGAATGAGCAGTTCTTC. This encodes CASSFGNEQFF.